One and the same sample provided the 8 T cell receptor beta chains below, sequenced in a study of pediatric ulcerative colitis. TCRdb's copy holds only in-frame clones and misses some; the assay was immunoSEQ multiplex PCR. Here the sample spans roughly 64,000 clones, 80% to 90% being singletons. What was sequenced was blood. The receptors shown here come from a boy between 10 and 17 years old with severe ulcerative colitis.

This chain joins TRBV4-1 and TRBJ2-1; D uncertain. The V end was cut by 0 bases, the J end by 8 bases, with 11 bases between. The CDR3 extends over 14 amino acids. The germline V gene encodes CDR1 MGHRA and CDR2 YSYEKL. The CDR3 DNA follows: TGCGCCAGCAGCCAAGATCTAGTTCCGGATGAGCAGTTCTTC. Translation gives CASSQDLVPDEQFF.

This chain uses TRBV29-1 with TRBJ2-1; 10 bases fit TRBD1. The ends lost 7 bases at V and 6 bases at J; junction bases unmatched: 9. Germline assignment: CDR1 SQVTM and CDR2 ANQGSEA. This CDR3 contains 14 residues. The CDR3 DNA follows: TGCAGCGCTGGAGGGGGACAGGGGATCAATGAGCAGTTCTTC. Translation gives CSAGGGQGINEQFF.

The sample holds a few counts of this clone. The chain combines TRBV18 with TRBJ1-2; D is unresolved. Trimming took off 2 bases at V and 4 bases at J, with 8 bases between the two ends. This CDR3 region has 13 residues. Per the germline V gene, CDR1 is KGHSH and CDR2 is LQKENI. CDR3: CASSPGGSYGYTF. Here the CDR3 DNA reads TGTGCCAGCTCACCAGGCGGGAGCTATGGCTACACCTTC.

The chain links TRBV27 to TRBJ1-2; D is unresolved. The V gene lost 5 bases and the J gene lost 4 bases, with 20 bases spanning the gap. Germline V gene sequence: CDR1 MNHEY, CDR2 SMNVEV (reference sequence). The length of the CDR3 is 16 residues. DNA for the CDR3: TGTGCCAGCAGTCCCCCGGGGAGCCGGGGTGCCTATGGCTACACCTTC. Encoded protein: CASSPPGSRGAYGYTF.

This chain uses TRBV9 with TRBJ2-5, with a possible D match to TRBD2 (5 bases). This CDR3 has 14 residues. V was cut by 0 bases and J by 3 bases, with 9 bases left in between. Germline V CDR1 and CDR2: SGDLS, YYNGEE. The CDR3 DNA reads TGTGCCAGCAGCGTAGGGCTAGCTAAAGAGACCCAGTACTTC. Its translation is CASSVGLAKETQYF.

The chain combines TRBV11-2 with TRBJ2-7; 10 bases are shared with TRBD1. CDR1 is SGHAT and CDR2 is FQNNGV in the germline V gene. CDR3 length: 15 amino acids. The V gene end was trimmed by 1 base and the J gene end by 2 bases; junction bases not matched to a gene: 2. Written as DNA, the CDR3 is TGTGCCAGCAGCTTAGGACAGGGGGCGGCCTACGAGCAGTACTTC. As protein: CASSLGQGAAYEQYF.

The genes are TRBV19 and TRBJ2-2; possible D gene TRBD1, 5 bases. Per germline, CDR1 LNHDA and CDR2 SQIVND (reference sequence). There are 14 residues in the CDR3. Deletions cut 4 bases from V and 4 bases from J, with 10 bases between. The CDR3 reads CASSTPGSTGELFF. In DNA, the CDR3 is TGTGCCAGTAGTACTCCAGGGTCCACCGGGGAGCTGTTTTTT.

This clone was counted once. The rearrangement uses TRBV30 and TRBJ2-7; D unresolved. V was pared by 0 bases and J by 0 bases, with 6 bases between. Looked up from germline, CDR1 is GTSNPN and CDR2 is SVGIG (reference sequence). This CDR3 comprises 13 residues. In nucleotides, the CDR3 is TGTGCCTGGAGTGTGGGCAGCTCCTACGAGCAGTACTTC. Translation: CAWSVGSSYEQYF.